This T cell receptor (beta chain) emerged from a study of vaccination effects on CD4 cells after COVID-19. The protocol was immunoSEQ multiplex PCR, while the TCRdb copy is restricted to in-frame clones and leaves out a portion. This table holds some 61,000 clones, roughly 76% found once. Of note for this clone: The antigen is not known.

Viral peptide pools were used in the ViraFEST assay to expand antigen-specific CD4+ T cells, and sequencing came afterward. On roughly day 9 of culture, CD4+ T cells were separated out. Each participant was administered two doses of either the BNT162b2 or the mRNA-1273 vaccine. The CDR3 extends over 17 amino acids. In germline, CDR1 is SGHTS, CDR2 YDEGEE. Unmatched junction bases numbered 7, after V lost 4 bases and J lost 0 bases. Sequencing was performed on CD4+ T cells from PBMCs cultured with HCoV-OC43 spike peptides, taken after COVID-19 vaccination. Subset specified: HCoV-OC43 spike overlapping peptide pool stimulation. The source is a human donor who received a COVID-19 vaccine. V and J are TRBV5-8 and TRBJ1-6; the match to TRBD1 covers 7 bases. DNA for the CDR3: TGTGCCAGCAGCCTCCGGGACAGAAGCTCCTATAATTCACCCCTCCACTTT. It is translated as CASSLRDRSSYNSPLHF.